The clone carrying this T cell receptor beta chain was seen many times. cDNA molecules, individually, were tagged with unique molecular identifiers. TCRdb fed the 5' RACE reads into MiXCR, producing one record per CDR3 protein. Seen here are 86,000 or so distinct CDR3 sequences, over 5% observed once, and the top ten hold about 8%. This entry is derived from a study of early T cells in non-severe SARS-CoV-2 infection. For the study at large: The chains were unpaired, and the sequenced material was bulk RNA from unsorted whole blood.

The material sequenced was whole blood. This TCR was recovered from an adult who was a healthcare worker with PCR-confirmed SARS-CoV-2 infection or an uninfected control (not recorded which).

CDR3 nucleotide sequence: TGTGCCAGCACCGAAGCGGGGAGCTCCTACAATGAGCAGTTCTTC. This gives the protein CASTEAGSSYNEQFF. The rearrangement joins TRBV28 to TRBJ2-1; TRBD2 agrees at 7 bases. V shed 7 bases and J 0 bases; nucleotides not matched to a gene: 6. The CDR3 loop spans 15 amino acids. In germline, CDR1 is MDHEN, CDR2 SYDVKM. Looking up the rest from reference TRBV28 and TRBJ2-1 gives the full variable domain: DVKVTQSSRYLVKRTGEKVFLECVQDMDHENMFWYRQDPGLGLRLIYFSYDVKMKEKGDIPEGYSVSREKKERFSLILESASTNQTSMYLCASTEAGSSYNEQFFGPGTRLTVL.